By share, the clone carrying this TCR beta chain counts as medium-sized. This sample is part of a study of blood T cell repertoires in COVID-19. As for the study in general: Donors in the United States, Italy and Spain gave samples during acute or convalescent COVID-19. T cells, B-cell-depleted T cells, or PBMCs supplied cDNA or gDNA.

CDR1 is SNHLY and CDR2 is FYNNEI in the germline V gene. The CDR3 has 14 amino acids. Trimming removed 3 bases from V and 8 bases from J; junction bases left unmatched: 7. Authors' data handling: Amplifying reference gene primers gave estimates of nucleated cell counts. The assay was immunoSEQ multiplex PCR, and TCRdb's table has in-frame clones only and misses some. V, J and clone size were drawn from that table, and D and trimming were deduced from the DNA. The repertoire holds 150,000 to 180,000 clones, with around 78% as singletons. The sequence derives from a man aged 80 or over with acute or convalescent COVID-19. The rearrangement links TRBV2 to TRBJ2-3; 8 bases are shared with TRBD2. The sample was peripheral blood. The CDR3 loop is CASSDPAGGATQYF. The CDR3 DNA is TGTGCCAGCAGTGATCCGGCGGGGGGTGCTACGCAGTATTTT.